This T cell receptor beta chain came from a study of molecular identifiers for immune sequencing clone quantification. Study summary: Five portions were made in replicates from RNA of approximately 22,000 or 94,000 naive CD8 cells, and four underwent sequencing. Study-level points and caveats: Molecules of identical TCR sharing a barcode could underestimate highly expanded clone sizes.

Researchers sorted naive CD8 T cells as cells that were CD8+CD4-CCR7+CD45RA+. This clonotype was seen more than once but under ten times. Antigen specificity is unknown. The bulk TCR libraries were made with methods described before and with listed TCR primers. TCRdb re-analysed the PCR reads in MiXCR, keeping a single row per CDR3 protein. The data hold about 70,000 distinct CDR3 sequences, with roughly 20% observed a single time. Deletions cut 4 bases from V and 0 bases from J, with 15 bases between. This CDR3 comprises 16 residues. CDR1 is SGHDT and CDR2 is YYEEEE in the germline V gene. The sample was naive CD8+ T cells from blood, with Jurkat cell RNA spiked in. Subset specified: FACS-sorted CD8+CD4-CCR7+CD45RA+ naive T cells. The J gene is TRBJ2-3, the V gene TRBV5-6; D is possibly TRBD2 (5 bases). The sequence was obtained from a human donor in good health. Some libraries in this study had Jurkat cell RNA spiked in. The CDR3 sequence is CASSQKRPVSTDTQYF. The CDR3 region has the DNA TGTGCCAGCAGCCAGAAGCGGCCGGTTAGCACAGATACGCAGTATTTT.